This TCR beta chain appears in the sequencing data of a study of blood T cell repertoires in COVID-19 (dated by TCRdb to about 2020). Describing the broader study: Collaborator samples came from the United States, Italy and Spain and covered acute and convalescent phases of COVID-19. The prospective study material was composed of cDNA or gDNA derived from T cells, B-cell-depleted T cells, or PBMCs. Subjects who had been exposed to COVID-19, were actively infected with it, or had recovered from it provided the deeply sampled blood TCRbeta repertoires that made up the dataset. The repertoires were released in a freely available public database intended as a resource for research on the immune response to SARS-CoV-2. The samples were drawn from two sources: the first 160 participants of the ongoing ImmuneRACE study, and 1,200 or so subjects contributed by 6 global collaborators. The sample metadata nearly always contained a de-identified subject ID, COVID-19 status, age in years and sex. HLA class I and class II types, where available, came from metadata supplied by the sample provider rather than from assay-based typing. The investigation overall reported the following: Clinical and demographic metadata were provided uncurated, with the amount varying by source and participant.

Collaborating institutions collected whole blood in K2EDTA tubes following their own protocols. For TCRbeta analysis, collaborator samples were shipped as frozen whole blood, as isolated PBMCs, or as DNA extracted from either sample type. TCRbeta CDR3 regions were amplified from genomic DNA by means of the immunoSEQ Assay, a bias-controlled multiplex PCR. In the source study's methods: The number of nucleated cells in each sample was estimated by amplification of reference gene primers within the assay. Sequence reads were collapsed and filtered to measure the absolute abundance of every unique TCRbeta CDR3 rearrangement. For each sample, productive Simpson clonality was calculated by taking the square root of Simpson's diversity index across productive rearrangements. TCRdb took over this immuneACCESS table, retaining in-frame rearrangements with V and J assigned. Such tables are incomplete; in checked studies, under half of the missing clones stem from an unresolved V gene, and the remainder is unexplained. For V, J and clone size, that table is used; D and trimming come from the DNA. The sample table records 130,000 to 150,000 clones; 70% to 80% of these occur just once. The top ten clones comprise roughly 3.5% of the sample.

Comments on this clone: Its binding antigen is unknown. No base quality information exists; no much larger clone differs at one position.

From its cysteine to its phenylalanine, the CDR3 spans 17 amino acids. CDR3 DNA only is kept here, 51 bases in frame from base 1. Reading the germline V gene gives CDR1 SGHRS and CDR2 YFSETQ. The junction carries 18 bases between V and J, which are trimmed by 2 bases and 1 base respectively. The chain employs TRBV5-1 and TRBJ1-1; no D gene call is confident. Sequenced sample: peripheral blood. This TCR came from a man between 60 and 75 years old with acute or convalescent COVID-19. CDR3 protein: CASSFMSGTVKNTEAFF. Read as DNA, the sequence is TGCGCCAGCAGCTTTATGTCCGGCACAGTTAAGAACACTGAAGCTTTCTTT.